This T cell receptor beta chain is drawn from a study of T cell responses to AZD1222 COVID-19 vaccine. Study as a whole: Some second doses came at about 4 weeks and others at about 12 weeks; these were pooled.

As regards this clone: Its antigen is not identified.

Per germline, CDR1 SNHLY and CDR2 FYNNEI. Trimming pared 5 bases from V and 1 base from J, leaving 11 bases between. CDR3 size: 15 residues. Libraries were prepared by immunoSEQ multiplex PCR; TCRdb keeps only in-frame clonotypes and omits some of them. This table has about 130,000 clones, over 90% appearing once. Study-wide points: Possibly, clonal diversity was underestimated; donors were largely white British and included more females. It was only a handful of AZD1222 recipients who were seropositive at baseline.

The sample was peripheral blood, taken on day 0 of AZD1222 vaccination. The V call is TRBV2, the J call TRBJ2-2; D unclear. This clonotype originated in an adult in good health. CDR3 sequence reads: CASSPRTMNTGELFF. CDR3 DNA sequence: TGTGCCAGCAGTCCCAGGACGATGAACACCGGGGAGCTGTTTTTT.